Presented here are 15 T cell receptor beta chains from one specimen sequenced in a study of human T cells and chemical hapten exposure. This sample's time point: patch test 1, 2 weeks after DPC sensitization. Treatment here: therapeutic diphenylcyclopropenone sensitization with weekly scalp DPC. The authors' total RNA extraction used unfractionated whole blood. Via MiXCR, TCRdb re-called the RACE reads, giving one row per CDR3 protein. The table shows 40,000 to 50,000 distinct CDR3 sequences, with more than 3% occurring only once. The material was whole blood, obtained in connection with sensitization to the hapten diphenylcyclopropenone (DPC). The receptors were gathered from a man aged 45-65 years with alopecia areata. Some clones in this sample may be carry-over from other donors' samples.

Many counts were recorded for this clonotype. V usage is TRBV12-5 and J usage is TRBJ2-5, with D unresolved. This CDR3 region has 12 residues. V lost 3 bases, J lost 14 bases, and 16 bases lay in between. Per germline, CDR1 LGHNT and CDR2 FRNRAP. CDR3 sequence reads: CASGLGNLHIYF. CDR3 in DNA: TGTGCTAGTGGTTTAGGCAATCTCCATATCTACTTC.

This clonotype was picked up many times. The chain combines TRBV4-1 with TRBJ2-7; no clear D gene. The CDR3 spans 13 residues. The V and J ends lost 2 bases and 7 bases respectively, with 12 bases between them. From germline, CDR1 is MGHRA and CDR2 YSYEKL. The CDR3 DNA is TGCGCCAGCAGCCAACAGCGAGGCACGGAGCAGTACTTC. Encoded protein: CASSQQRGTEQYF.

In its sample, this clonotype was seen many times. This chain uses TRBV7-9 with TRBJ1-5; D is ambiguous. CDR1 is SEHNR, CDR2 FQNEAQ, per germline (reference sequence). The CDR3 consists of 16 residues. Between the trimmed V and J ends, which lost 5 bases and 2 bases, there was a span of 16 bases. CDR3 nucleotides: TGTGCCAGCAGCCCTAGGGAGACGGTGGGCAATCAGCCCCAGCATTTT. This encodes CASSPRETVGNQPQHF. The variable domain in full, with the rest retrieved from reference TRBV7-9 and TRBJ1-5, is DTGVSQNPRHKITKRGQNVTFRCDPISEHNRLYWYRQTLGQGPEFLTYFQNEAQLEKSRLLSDRFSAERPKGSFSTLEIQRTEQGDSAMYLCASSPRETVGNQPQHFGDGTRLSIL.

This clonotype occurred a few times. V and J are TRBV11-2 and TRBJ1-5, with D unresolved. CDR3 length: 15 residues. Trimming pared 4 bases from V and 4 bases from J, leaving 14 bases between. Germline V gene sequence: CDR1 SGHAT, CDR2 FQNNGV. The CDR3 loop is CASSSYSEKNQPQHF. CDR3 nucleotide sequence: TGTGCCAGCAGCTCGTACAGTGAAAAGAATCAGCCCCAGCATTTT.

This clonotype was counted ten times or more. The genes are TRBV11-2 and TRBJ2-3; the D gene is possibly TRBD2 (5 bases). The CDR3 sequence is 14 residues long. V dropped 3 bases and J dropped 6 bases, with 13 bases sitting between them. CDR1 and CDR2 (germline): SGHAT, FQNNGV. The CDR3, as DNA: TGTGCCAGCAGCTTGATGGAGACTACGGATACGCAGTATTTT. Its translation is CASSLMETTDTQYF.

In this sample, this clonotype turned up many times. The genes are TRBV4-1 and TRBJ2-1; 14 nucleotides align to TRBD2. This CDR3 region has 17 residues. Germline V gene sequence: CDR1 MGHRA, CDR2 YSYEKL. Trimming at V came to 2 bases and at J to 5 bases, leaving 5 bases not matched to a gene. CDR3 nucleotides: TGCGCCAGCAGCCAACCGACTAGCGGGAGGGCCCACAATGAGCAGTTCTTC. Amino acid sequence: CASSQPTSGRAHNEQFF.

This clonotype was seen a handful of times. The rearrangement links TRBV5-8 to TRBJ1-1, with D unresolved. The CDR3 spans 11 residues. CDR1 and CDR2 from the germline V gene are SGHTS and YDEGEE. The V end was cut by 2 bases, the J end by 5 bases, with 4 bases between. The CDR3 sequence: CASSFMTEAFF. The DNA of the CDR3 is TGTGCCAGCAGCTTTATGACTGAAGCTTTCTTT.

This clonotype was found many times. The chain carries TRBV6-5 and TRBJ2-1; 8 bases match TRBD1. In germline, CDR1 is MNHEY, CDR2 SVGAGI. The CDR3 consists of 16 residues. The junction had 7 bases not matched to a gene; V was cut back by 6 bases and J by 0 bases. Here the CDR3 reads CASRTGAAFSYNEQFF. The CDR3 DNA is TGTGCCAGCAGGACAGGGGCTGCCTTCTCCTACAATGAGCAGTTCTTC.

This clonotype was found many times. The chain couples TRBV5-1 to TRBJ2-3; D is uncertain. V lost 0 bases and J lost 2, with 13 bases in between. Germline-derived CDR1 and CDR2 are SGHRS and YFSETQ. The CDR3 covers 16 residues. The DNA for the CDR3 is TGCGCCAGCAGCTTGGGGTCCCAACGAACCACAGATACGCAGTATTTT. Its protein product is CASSLGSQRTTDTQYF.

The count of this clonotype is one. The CDR3 DNA reads as TGTGCCAGCAGCTTAGGGGCAGCCGCCGGGTCGGAAACCCAGTACTTC. Its translation is CASSLGAAAGSETQYF. This chain connects TRBV7-8 to TRBJ2-5; no reliable D call. The V and J ends lost 1 base and 8 bases respectively, with 20 bases between them. The CDR3 is 16 amino acids. Looked up from germline, CDR1 is SGHVS and CDR2 is FQNEAQ.

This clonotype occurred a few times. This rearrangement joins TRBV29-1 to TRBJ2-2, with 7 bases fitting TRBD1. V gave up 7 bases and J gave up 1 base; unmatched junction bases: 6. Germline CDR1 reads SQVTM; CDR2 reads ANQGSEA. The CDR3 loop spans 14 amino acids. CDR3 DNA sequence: TGCAGCGGAGGTAGACAGGGGAACACCGGGGAGCTGTTTTTT. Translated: CSGGRQGNTGELFF.

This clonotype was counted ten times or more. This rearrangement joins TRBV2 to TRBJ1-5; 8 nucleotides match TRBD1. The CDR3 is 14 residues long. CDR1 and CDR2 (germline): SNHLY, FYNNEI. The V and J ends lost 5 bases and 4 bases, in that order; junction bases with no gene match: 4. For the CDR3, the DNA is TGTGCCAGCAGTAGCGGACAGGGAAATCAGCCCCAGCATTTT. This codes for CASSSGQGNQPQHF.

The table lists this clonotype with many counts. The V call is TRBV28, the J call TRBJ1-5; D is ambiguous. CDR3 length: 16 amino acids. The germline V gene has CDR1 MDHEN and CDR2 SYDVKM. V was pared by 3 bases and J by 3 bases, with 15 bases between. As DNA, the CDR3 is TGTGCCAGCAGTTTCCTGATACGGGTTTCCAATCAGCCCCAGCATTTT. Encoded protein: CASSFLIRVSNQPQHF.

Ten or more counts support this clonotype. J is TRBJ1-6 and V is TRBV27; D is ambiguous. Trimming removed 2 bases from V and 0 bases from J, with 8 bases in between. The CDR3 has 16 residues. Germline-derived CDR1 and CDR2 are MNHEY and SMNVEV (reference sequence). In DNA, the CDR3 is TGTGCCAGCAGTTTAACCCTGAGCTCCTATAATTCACCCCTCCACTTT. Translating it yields CASSLTLSSYNSPLHF.

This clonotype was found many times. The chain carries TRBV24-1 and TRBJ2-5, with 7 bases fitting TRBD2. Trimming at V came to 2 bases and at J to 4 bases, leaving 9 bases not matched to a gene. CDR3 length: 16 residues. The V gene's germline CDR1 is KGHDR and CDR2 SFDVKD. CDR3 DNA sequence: TGTGCCACCAGTGATTCCGGGACTAACCTTGGAGAGACCCAGTACTTC. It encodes CATSDSGTNLGETQYF.